This T cell receptor beta chain was recovered during a study of T cell responses to AZD1222 COVID-19 vaccine. Points from the study as a whole: Baseline antibody screening turned up just a handful of seropositive AZD1222 recipients. Sampled repertoires all dated from after the peak T cell response.

Method: immunoSEQ multiplex PCR; TCRdb's copy keeps in-frame clones and lacks some. The table lists about 68,000 clones, about nine tenths of them singletons. By share, this clone ranks as medium-sized (0.01 to 0.1%). Its antigen remains unknown. V trimming: 5 bases; J trimming: 8 bases; junction bases outside the gene matches: 7. CDR3 length equals 14 residues. Germline V gene lookup returns CDR1 MRHNA and CDR2 SNTAGT. The chain is built from TRBV6-4 and TRBJ2-1; 9 bases align to TRBD1. Sequencing used peripheral blood, obtained on day 0 of AZD1222 vaccination. This TCR was recovered from an adult in good health. CDR3 in DNA: TGTGCCAGCAGTCGGACAGGGGAACGCGATGAGCAGTTCTTC. Protein sequence: CASSRTGERDEQFF.